This record looks at one T cell receptor (beta chain) sequence and its context. The data stem from a study of T cell changes during pregnancy in multiple sclerosis. CDR1 and CDR2 (germline): LNHNV, YYDKDF (reference sequence). This CDR3 contains 13 residues. Trimming left V 3 bases short and J 4 bases short, with 4 bases between. Produced via immunoSEQ multiplex PCR; TCRdb's table is partial and in-frame only. This sample has approximately 70,000 clones, with around nine tenths found just once. Source: CD4+ T cells from peripheral blood mononuclear cells, taken before pregnancy. J is TRBJ2-6 and V is TRBV15, with no clear D. The sequence was collected from a female donor with multiple sclerosis, enrolled in a pregnancy study. The CDR3 is CATSSQGANVLTF. The DNA for the CDR3 is TGTGCCACCAGCAGCCAGGGGGCCAACGTCCTGACTTTC.